This T cell receptor (beta chain) emerged from a study of cytomegalovirus exposure and HLA in healthy donors (dated by TCRdb to 2016 to 2017). For context, the study as a whole: An earlier analysis of several hundred of the donors reported 276 Gb of sequence data and 117 million unique TCR beta sequences obtained from about 200 million T cells. Around 320 gigabases of sequencing data and tens of millions of unique TCR sequences were included in an early release covering 500 to 750 HLA-typed donors. Of the approximately 400 genotyped donors, around 81% fell in the genetic ancestry cluster associated with self-reported Caucasian donors. The study was designed to test whether signatures of past pathogen exposure could be identified by cataloging public T cell receptors. The T cell repertoires of some 670 subjects were profiled by immunosequencing and related to cytomegalovirus serostatus. Besides the first cohort of 666 subjects, a separate validation cohort made up of over 100 different subjects was used. The study combined high-throughput TCR immunosequencing, statistical association of individual TCRs with disease status, and machine learning to predict cytomegalovirus infection status. To study patterns of TCR occurrence, a later analysis re-analyzed previously published TCR beta repertoires from 600 to 750 donors and added high-resolution HLA genotyping. Rather than drawing on any new phenotypic data, the later analysis identified candidate immune exposures from TCR beta sequences and the way those sequences occurred across donors. In an earlier analysis of 550 to 700 of the donors, high-throughput TCR beta sequencing was used to judge whether each TCR beta V gene segment behaved as functional or pseudogenic. Alongside the repertoire data, information on donor age, sex, ethnicity and CMV serostatus was compiled. In a later genetic analysis, genome-wide SNP genotypes for about 55% of the roughly 670 donors were used, and that subset was treated as a discovery cohort. Every repertoire in the discovery cohort had been generated on one and the same sequencing platform. Class I and class II HLA loci were covered by the typing at four-digit resolution. The number of donors typed differed by locus, with about 620-630 for A, B, C, DRB1 and DQB1, roughly 520 for DQA1, approximately 580 for DPA1, and some 440 for DPB1. A few DR-DQ haplotypes were handled as single units for association and clustering because linkage in the cohort was strong. Among around 400 genotyped donors of the cohort, an average of approximately 200,000 unique TCR beta nucleotide sequences was sequenced per donor, of which about 19% were non-productive. The paper's findings and limits, for the study overall: In a later analysis, several top co-occurrence clusters were reported to appear linked to parvovirus B19, influenza, CMV and Epstein-Barr virus. A cluster of highly shared sequence variants was judged likely to represent a technical artifact of the sequencing pipeline. A later genetic analysis associated a missense DCLRE1C variant with V-gene and J-gene trimming of TCR beta chains, and an independent cohort replicated the association. Because counts were too low, about 15 rarely observed V segments, including chromosome 9 orphons, were left out of the earlier analysis of about 620 of the donors. A further reported finding was that TCR beta sequences accurately predicted the HLA-A and HLA-B alleles for most subjects in the first cohort. In the study, 150 to 200 TCR beta chains were listed as associated with cytomegalovirus. When HLA alleles, especially DR and DQ, strongly co-occurred, attributing TCR associations to individual alleles was difficult. Compared with the approximately 670-donor mean, donors in an Asian-associated ancestry cluster had fewer N-insertions in productive TCRs, according to a later genetic analysis. Because some donors lacked HLA typing at each locus, the association tests relied only on the typed subset. A later analysis associated around 16,000 TCR beta sequences with specific HLA alleles at a false discovery rate of 0.05. Roughly uniform sequencing depth across donors was assumed in presence/absence analyses, although this assumption may not hold. According to a later analysis, most CMV-associated TCR beta chains appeared to be HLA-restricted, and the HLA associations seemed to be driven largely by CMV exposure. Broadly in line with IMGT annotations, most TCR beta V segments showed up in productive rearrangements about 87% or about 30% of the time in an earlier analysis of under 700 of the donors. The classifier was reported to diagnose cytomegalovirus status with high specificity and sensitivity in both the original and validation cohorts. Immune exposure information for the cohort was limited to CMV serostatus. In this cohort, only TCR beta chains were sequenced, and detectable features were limited by the absence of alpha or paired-chain data. A few of the identified cytomegalovirus-associated TCR beta chains were confirmed in vitro to be specific for cytomegalovirus antigens. According to the authors, the approach could potentially be generalized to other disease states and immunological phenotypes. Some IMGT-functional V segments, including TRBV6-2 and TRBV6-3, could not be distinguished by the 87-base-pair reads and were therefore excluded. In a later analysis, the rate of TCR association differed among HLA loci, with DRB1 alleles having the most associated TCRs and HLA-C alleles having the fewest. Most TCR sequences were seen in very few donors, while some public TCRs were found in many individuals. Compared with equally common non-associated chains, HLA-associated TCR beta chains in a later analysis were more clonally expanded and had lower generation probabilities. Correlated functional status among segregating V segments might reflect linkage disequilibrium, but an unknown experimental factor could not be ruled out.

Cut back by 7 bases and 2 bases, the V and J ends lie 10 bases apart. From its cysteine to its phenylalanine, the CDR3 spans 13 amino acids. Only CDR3 DNA remains: 39 bases, in frame from the first base. Based on the germline V gene, the CDR1 and CDR2 sequences are MDHEN and SYDVKM. Notes on this clone: It lacks a known antigen. Base qualities are not at hand, and no much larger clone is one base apart.

Library preparation employed the immunoSEQ multiplex PCR assay. For the multiplex PCR, a mixture combining 60 forward primers for TCR Vbeta segments and 13 reverse primers for TCR Jbeta segments was used. Amplification of the CDR3 region of rearranged TCR beta genes was performed with a multiplex PCR assay on genomic DNA. Amplified TCR beta libraries were sequenced as 87-base-pair reads on the Illumina HiSeq System. Processing in the source paper ran as follows. A later analysis counted tens of millions of unique TCR beta chains across the 690 or so repertoires, and around 9.9 million of these chains were shared by at least two donors. Raw reads were error-corrected and collapsed into unique sequences with a nearest-neighbor algorithm that merged closely related sequences to remove PCR and sequencing errors. Alignment of CDR3 sequences to IMGT reference sequences was used to assign V, D and J gene segments. Each retained sequence needed at least a six-nucleotide match to both a V gene segment and a J gene segment. Rearrangements were classified as productive when the CDR3 lacked stop codons and remained in frame with V and J, and all other rearrangements were classified as non-productive. Following IMGT convention, CDR3 was defined as the stretch from the second conserved V-encoded cysteine up to the conserved J-encoded phenylalanine. Sequences without an unambiguous match to a single V gene segment were excluded from the earlier analysis of several hundred of the donors. An earlier analysis of several hundred of the donors called V segments functional above 56.7% productive rearrangements and segregating when the between-donor standard deviation exceeded 5%. A statistical classification framework was developed to diagnose cytomegalovirus status using the catalog of TCR beta chain sequences. In a later analysis, TCR nucleotide sequences were compared against IMGT/GENE-DB human TR gene sequences so that V and J genes could be assigned. In a later analysis, CDR3 sequences and most-parsimonious VDJ recombination scenarios were assigned using the TCRdist pipeline. A later analysis defined each TCR beta chain by its CDR3 amino acid sequence plus V-gene family, and excluded reads lacking a unique V-gene family. To address suspected cross-contamination and a sequencing artifact, a later analysis removed roughly 640 highly shared, low-generation-probability nucleotide sequences. In a later analysis, a clonal expansion index for each public chain was calculated from normalized within-repertoire ranks of inferred template counts. In a later analysis, generation probabilities were computed with a VDJ recombination model fitted to out-of-frame rearrangements, and the resulting probabilities were checked against IGoR. In a later analysis, hypergeometric tests were used to score TCR-TCR, TCR-HLA and TCR-CMV co-occurrence, with a repertoire-size bias correction applied to TCR pairs. A later analysis estimated false discovery rates by permuting HLA or CMV assignments 20 times. In a later analysis, co-occurring TCRs were grouped using DBSCAN, and TCRdist sequence similarity was added for clustering within HLA-allele-positive subsets. Repertoires with fewer than 30,000 or more than 120,000 public chains, plus five repertoires with anomalous nucleotide sharing, were excluded from co-occurrence clustering. What TCRdb holds here is the immuneACCESS table cut down to in-frame rearrangements. Part of the clones is not present; checked against another copy, under half of the missing clones reflect an unresolved V gene, and the others are unexplained. That table furnishes V, J and clone size, whereas the DNA furnished D and trimming. The sample table holds 150,000 to 200,000 clones, of which around 77% were seen once. About 1.6% of the sample lies in the top ten.

The cohort comprised 550 to 700 healthy bone marrow donors. At the time of sampling, every cohort member was nominally healthy, though immune exposures that went unrecorded were likely present. The donor was CMV seronegative and was included in the group of 352 seronegative cohort members. A peripheral blood sample was provided by each donor, and peripheral blood mononuclear cells were used for TCR beta sequencing. Genomic DNA was extracted from the blood cell samples with the Qiagen DNeasy Blood Extraction Kit. Sequenced sample: PBMCs. This TCR derives from a man aged 35 to 55 in good health and CMV-seronegative. In this chain, TRBV28 is recombined with TRBJ2-3; a tentative D call is TRBD1 (5 bases match). The CDR3: CASNTGPTDTQYF. The nucleotide sequence reads as follows: TGTGCCAGCAATACAGGTCCCACAGATACGCAGTATTTT.